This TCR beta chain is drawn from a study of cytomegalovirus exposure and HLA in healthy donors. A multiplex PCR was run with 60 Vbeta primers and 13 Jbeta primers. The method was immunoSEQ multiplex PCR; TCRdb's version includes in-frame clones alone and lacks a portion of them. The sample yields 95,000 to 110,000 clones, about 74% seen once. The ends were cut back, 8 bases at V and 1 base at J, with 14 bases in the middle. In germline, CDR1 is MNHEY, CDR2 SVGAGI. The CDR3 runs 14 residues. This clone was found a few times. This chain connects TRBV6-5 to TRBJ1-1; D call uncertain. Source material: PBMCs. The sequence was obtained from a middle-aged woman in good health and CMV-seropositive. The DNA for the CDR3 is TGTGCCAGCCTAAATGGAAGACAGAACACTGAAGCTTTCTTT. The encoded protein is CASLNGRQNTEAFF.